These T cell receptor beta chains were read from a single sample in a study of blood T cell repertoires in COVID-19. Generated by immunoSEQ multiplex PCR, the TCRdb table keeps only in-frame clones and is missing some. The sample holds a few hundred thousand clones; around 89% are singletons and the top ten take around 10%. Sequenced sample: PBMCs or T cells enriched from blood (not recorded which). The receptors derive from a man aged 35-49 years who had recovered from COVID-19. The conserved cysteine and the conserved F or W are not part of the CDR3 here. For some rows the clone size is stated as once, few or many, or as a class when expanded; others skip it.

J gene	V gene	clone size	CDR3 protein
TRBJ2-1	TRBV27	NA	ASSPTGYYNEQF
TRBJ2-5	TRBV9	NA	ASSPTAWGGLRETQY
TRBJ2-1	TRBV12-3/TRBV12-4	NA	ASSRDFSGEQF
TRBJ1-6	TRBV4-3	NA	ASSPRTGNSPLH
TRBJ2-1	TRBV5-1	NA	ASAYPTSGKDTYNEQF
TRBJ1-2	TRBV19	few	ASSPDRDRNYGYT
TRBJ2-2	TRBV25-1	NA	ASSDPGTGYTGELF
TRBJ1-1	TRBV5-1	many	ASNRGVQANTEAF
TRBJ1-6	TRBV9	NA	ASSVDTLNNSPLH
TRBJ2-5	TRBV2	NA	ASKTSGTGNQETQY
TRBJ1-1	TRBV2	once	ASVADRVFVNTEAF
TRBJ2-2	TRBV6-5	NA	ASSYSWTGFAGELF
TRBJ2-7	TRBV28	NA	ASSSAGLAGDGGYEQY
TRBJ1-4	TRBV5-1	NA	ASSLGRGRIEKLF
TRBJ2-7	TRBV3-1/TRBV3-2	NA	ASSQNIIQGNEQY
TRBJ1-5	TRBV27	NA	ASMKAGTGGSYSNQPQH
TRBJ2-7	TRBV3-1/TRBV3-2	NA	ASSRVGGPGSYEQY
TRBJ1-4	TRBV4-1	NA	ASSRIQGTNEKLF
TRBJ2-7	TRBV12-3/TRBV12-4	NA	ASGTAFSYEQY
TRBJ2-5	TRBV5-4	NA	ASSLRGTAKETQY
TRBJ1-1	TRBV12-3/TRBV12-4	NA	ASSLGVVTEAF
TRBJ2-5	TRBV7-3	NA	ASSFGTSGMETQY
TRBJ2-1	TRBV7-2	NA	ASSMRWSSYNEQF
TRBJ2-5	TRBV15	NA	ATSFAWTGGETQY
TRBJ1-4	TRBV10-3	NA	AISGYGPGTGYDEKLF
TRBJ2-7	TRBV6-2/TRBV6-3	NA	ASSYFIGQGAYEQY
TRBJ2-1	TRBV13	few	ASSPRVRSSYNEQF